The clone carrying this T cell receptor (beta chain) has a single count. In the original processing: Nucleated cell number was recorded as an estimate derived from reference gene primer amplification. The assay was immunoSEQ multiplex PCR, and TCRdb's table has in-frame clones only and misses some. The V and J calls and clone size were taken over from that table, and D and trimming were inferred from the DNA. Of 250,000 or so clones listed, roughly 83% are singletons. Per the germline V gene, CDR1 is KGHSH and CDR2 is LQKENI. The trim removed 8 bases at V and 3 bases at J, leaving 4 bases unmatched. The CDR3 sequence is 12 residues long. The data were taken from a study of blood T cell repertoires in COVID-19.

The sequenced material came from peripheral blood. V usage is TRBV18 and J usage is TRBJ2-7; 7 bases match TRBD1. This receptor was obtained from a man older than 75 with acute or convalescent COVID-19. The CDR3 sequence: CASPGGLYEQYF. The CDR3 coding sequence is TGTGCCAGCCCAGGGGGTCTCTACGAGCAGTACTTC.